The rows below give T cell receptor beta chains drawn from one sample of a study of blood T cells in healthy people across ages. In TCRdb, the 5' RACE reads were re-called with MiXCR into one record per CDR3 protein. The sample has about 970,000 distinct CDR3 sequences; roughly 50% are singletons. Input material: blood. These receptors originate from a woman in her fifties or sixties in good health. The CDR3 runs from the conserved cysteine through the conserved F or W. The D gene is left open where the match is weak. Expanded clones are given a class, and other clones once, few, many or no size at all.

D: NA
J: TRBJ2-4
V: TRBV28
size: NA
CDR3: CASSSPQVDIQYF
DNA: TGTGCCAGCAGTTCCCCCCAGGTGGACATTCAGTACTTC

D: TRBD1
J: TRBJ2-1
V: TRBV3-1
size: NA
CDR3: CASSLRTGAVPSGQFF
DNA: TGTGCCAGCAGCCTACGGACAGGGGCGGTACCGTCGGGGCAGTTCTTC

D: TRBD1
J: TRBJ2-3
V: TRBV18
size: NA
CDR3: CASSTGTGSTDTQYF
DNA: TGTGCCAGCTCGACCGGGACAGGGAGCACAGATACGCAGTATTTT

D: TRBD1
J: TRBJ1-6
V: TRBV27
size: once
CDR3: CASRRDRVGSPLHF
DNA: TGTGCCAGCAGGCGGGACAGGGTGGGATCACCCCTCCACTTT

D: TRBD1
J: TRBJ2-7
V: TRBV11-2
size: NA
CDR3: CASSLVQGRGLYEQYF
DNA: TGTGCCAGCAGCTTAGTCCAGGGCAGGGGGCTTTACGAGCAGTACTTC

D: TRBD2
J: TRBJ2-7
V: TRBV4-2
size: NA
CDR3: CASSPLAGKSYEQYF
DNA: TGTGCCAGCAGCCCCCTAGCGGGAAAGTCCTACGAGCAGTACTTC

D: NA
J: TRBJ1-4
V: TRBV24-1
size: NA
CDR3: CATSRAGSEKLFF
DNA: TGTGCCACCAGTCGGGCAGGCAGTGAAAAACTGTTTTTT

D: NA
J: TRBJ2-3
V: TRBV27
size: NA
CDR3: CASSLLGLYLGTDTQYF
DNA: TGTGCCAGCAGTTTATTGGGTCTCTACCTCGGCACAGATACGCAGTATTTT

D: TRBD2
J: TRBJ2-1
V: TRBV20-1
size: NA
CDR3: CSARPSGTPYNEQFF
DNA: TGCAGTGCTAGACCTAGCGGGACGCCTTACAATGAGCAGTTCTTC

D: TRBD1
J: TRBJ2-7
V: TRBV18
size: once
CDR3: CASSPRTGEYEQYF
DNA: TGTGCCAGCTCACCACGTACAGGGGAATACGAGCAGTACTTC

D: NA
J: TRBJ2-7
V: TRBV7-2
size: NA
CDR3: CARTPKALSYEQYF
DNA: TGTGCCCGCACCCCGAAGGCTCTTTCCTACGAGCAGTACTTC

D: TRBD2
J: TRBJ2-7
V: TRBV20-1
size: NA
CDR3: CSAKLSGTSGLAYEQYF
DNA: TGCAGTGCTAAGCTCTCCGGGACTAGCGGACTCGCCTACGAGCAGTACTTC

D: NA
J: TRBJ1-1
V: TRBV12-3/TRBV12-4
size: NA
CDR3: CASSFNGNTEAFF
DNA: TGTGCCAGCAGTTTTAATGGGAACACTGAAGCTTTCTTT

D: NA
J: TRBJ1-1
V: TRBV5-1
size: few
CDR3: CASSLSPVNTEAFF
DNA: TGCGCCAGCAGCTTGTCCCCCGTGAACACTGAAGCTTTCTTT

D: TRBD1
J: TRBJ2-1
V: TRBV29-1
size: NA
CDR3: CSVEKDRLNEQFF
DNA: TGCAGCGTTGAGAAGGACAGGCTCAATGAGCAGTTCTTC

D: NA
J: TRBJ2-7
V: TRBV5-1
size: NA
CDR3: CASSPVRDPNEQYF
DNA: TGCGCCAGCAGCCCCGTCCGGGACCCCAACGAGCAGTACTTC

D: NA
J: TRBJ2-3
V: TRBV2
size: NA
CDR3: CASSLEKTDTQYF
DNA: TGTGCCAGCAGTCTGGAGAAAACAGATACGCAGTATTTT

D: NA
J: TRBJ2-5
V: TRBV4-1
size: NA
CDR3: CASSQSPGVQRETQYF
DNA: TGCGCCAGCAGCCAATCTCCCGGAGTGCAGAGAGAGACCCAGTACTTC

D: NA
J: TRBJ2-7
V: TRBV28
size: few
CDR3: CASPPPGVDEQYF
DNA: TGTGCCAGCCCCCCCCCCGGGGTCGACGAGCAGTACTTC

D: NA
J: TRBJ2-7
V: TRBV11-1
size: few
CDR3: CASSLSRTSYEQYF
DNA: TGTGCCAGCAGCTTGTCCCGGACCTCCTACGAGCAGTACTTC

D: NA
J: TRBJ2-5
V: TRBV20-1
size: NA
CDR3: CSASQLETQYF
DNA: TGCAGTGCTAGCCAACTCGAGACCCAGTACTTC

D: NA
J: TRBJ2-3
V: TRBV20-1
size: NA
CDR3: CSARREGVSTDTQYF
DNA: TGCAGTGCTAGAAGGGAGGGGGTGAGCACAGATACGCAGTATTTT

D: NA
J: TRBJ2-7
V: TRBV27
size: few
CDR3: CASSLYGTVPPYEQYF
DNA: TGTGCCAGCAGTTTATATGGGACGGTACCTCCCTACGAGCAGTACTTC

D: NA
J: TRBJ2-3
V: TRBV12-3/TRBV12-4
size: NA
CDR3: CASSLDRDFGSGTQYF
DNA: TGTGCCAGCAGTTTGGATAGGGACTTTGGCTCTGGTACGCAGTATTTT

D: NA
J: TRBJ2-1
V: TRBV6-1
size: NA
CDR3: CASSERGFEQFF
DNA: TGTGCCAGCAGTGAAAGGGGTTTTGAGCAGTTCTTC

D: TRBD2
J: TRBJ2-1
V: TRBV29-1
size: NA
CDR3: CSVLAGGYNEQFF
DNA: TGCAGCGTTTTAGCGGGGGGGTACAATGAGCAGTTCTTC

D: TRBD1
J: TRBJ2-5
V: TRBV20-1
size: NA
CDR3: CSAISDRGEETQYF
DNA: TGCAGTGCTATATCGGACAGGGGGGAAGAGACCCAGTACTTC

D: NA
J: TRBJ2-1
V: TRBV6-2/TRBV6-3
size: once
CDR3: CASSYYNNEQFF
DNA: TGTGCCAGCAGTTACTATAACAATGAGCAGTTCTTC

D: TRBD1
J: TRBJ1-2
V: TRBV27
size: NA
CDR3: CASFPRGQTNYGYTF
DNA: TGTGCCAGCTTCCCCCGGGGACAGACTAACTATGGCTACACCTTC

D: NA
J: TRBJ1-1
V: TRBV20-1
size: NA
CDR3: CSARVLQNTEAFF
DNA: TGCAGTGCTAGAGTCTTGCAGAACACTGAAGCTTTCTTT

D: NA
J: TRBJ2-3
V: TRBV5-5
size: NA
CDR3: CASSLAWNTDTQYF
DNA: TGTGCCAGCAGCTTGGCCTGGAACACAGATACGCAGTATTTT

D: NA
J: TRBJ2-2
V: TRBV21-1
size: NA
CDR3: CASRVGAGNTGELFF
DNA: NA

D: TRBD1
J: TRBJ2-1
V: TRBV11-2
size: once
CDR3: CASSLEPATGVNEQFF
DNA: TGTGCCAGCAGCTTAGAGCCCGCGACAGGGGTCAATGAGCAGTTTTTC

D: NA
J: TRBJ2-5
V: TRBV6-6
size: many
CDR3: CASSYPPTGSQETQYF
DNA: TGTGCCAGCAGTTACCCCCCCACAGGTTCCCAAGAGACCCAGTACTTC

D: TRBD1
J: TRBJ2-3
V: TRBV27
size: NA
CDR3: CASSGWTGGDTQYF
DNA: TGTGCCAGCTCCGGGTGGACAGGAGGAGATACGCAGTATTTT

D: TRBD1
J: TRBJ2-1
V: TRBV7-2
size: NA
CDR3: CASNQGVVSYNEQFF
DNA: TGTGCCAGCAACCAGGGGGTCGTTTCCTACAATGAGCAGTTCTTC

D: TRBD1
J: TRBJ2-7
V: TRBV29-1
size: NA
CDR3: CSVVDRDEQYF
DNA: TGCAGCGTGGTAGACAGGGACGAGCAGTACTTC

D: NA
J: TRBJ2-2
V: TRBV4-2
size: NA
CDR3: CASGQGTTNTGELFF
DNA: TGTGCCAGCGGCCAAGGGACAACGAACACCGGGGAGCTGTTTTTT

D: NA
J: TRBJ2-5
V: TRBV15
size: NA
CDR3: CATSRKRGSQGQETQYF
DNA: TGTGCCACCAGCAGGAAAAGAGGTTCGCAGGGACAAGAGACCCAGTACTTC

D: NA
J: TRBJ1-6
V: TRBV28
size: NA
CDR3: CASSPTGGGLNSPLHF
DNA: TGTGCCAGCAGCCCTACCGGGGGGGGGCTCAATTCACCCCTCCACTTT

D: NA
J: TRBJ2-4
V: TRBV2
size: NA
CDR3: CASTSGYKQYF
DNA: TGTGCCAGCACGTCAGGCTACAAGCAGTACTTC

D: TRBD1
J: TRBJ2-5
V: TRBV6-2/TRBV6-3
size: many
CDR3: CASSRGQAALEETQYF
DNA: TGTGCCAGCAGCCGCGGACAGGCCGCCCTCGAAGAGACCCAGTACTTC

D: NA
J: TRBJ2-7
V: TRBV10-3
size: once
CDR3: CAISESNRAHEQYF
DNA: TGTGCCATCAGTGAGTCGAACAGGGCCCACGAGCAGTACTTC

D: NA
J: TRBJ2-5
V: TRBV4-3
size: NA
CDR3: CASSRNLANQETQYF
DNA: TGCGCCAGCAGCCGGAATCTAGCGAACCAAGAGACCCAGTACTTC

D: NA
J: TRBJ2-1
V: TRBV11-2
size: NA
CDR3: CASSGGAWAYNEQFF
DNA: TGTGCCAGCAGCGGGGGGGCATGGGCCTACAATGAGCAGTTCTTC

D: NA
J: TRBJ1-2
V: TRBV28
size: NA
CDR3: CASSSQEEGRYGYTF
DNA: TGTGCCAGCAGTTCGCAAGAAGAGGGGCGATATGGCTACACCTTC

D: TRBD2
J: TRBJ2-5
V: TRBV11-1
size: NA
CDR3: CASSLFRGGASLGGSTGTQYF
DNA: TGTGCCAGCAGCCTGTTCCGGGGGGGCGCATCCCTCGGCGGGTCGACTGGGACCCAGTACTTC

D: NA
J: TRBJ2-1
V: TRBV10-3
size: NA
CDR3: CAAGSGSFYEQFF
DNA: TGTGCCGCGGGCAGCGGAAGCTTCTACGAGCAGTTCTTC

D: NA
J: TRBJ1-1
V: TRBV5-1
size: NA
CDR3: CASSMTSTEAFF
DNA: TGCGCCAGCAGTATGACCAGCACTGAAGCTTTCTTT

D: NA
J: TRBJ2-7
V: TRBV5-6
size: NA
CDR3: CASSLGDFSYEQYF
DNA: TGTGCCAGCAGCTTGGGAGATTTCTCCTACGAGCAGTACTTC

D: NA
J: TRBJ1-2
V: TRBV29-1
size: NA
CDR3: CSVEDGTDDGYTF
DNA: TGCAGCGTTGAGGACGGGACGGATGATGGCTACACCTTC

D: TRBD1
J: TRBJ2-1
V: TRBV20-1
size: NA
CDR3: CSATRQGKHNEQFF
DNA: TGCAGTGCAACGAGACAGGGGAAACACAATGAGCAGTTCTTC

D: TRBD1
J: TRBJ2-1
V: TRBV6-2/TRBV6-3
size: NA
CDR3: CASRTRRQGYNEQFF
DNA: TGTGCCAGCAGAACTCGAAGACAGGGCTACAATGAGCAGTTCTTC

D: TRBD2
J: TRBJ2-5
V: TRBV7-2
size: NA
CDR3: CASSSGTSRETQYF
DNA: TGTGCCAGCAGCTCCGGGACTAGCAGGGAGACCCAGTACTTC

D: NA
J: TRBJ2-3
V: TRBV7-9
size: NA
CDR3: CASSSRKGITDTQYF
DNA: TGTGCCAGCAGCTCGCGTAAAGGGATCACAGATACGCAGTATTTT

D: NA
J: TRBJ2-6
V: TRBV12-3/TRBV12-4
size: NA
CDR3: CASSFHGSSFNVLTF
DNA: TGTGCCAGCAGTTTCCACGGATCTTCCTTCAACGTCCTGACTTTC

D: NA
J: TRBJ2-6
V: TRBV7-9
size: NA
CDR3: CASTPYLSSGANVLTF
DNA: TGTGCCAGCACCCCCTACCTAAGCTCTGGGGCCAACGTCCTGACTTTC

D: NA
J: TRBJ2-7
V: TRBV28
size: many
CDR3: CASSLRREQYF
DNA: TGCGCCAGCAGCTTACGACGCGAGCAGTACTTC

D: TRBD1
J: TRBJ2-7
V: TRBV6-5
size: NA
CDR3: CASSYRGPGQGELYGQYF
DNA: TGTGCCAGCAGTTACCGGGGCCCGGGACAGGGAGAGCTCTACGGGCAGTACTTC

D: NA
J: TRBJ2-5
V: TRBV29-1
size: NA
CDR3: CSTRTVDEQYF
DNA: TGCAGCACACGGACCGTCGATGAGCAGTACTTC